This TCR beta chain was identified during a study of T cells in Graves' hyperthyroidism and ophthalmopathy. Study observations and caveats: Ophthalmopathy, as predicted by the model, came a median approximately 5.9 months after the prediction.

Looked up from germline, CDR1 is MNHEY and CDR2 is SMNVEV (reference sequence). This CDR3 spans 14 amino acids. The ends were cut back, 7 bases at V and 2 bases at J, with 14 bases in the middle. The cohort's ophthalmopathy patients, a group with duration under 3 months, had a Clinical Activity Score of at least 3 and a NOSPECS grade of at least 4. Fresh 10 ml peripheral blood yielded PBMCs. A word on this clonotype: Its antigen is unknown.

TCR beta CDR3 region amplification was performed from RNA transcripts. Initially, a first-round RT-PCR of the TCR CDR3 employed the HTBI primer set. TCRdb passed the multiplex PCR reads through MiXCR, listing each CDR3 protein once. The sample lists approximately 520,000 distinct CDR3 sequences; roughly a quarter were seen once. This TCR came from a woman aged 25 to 45 with Graves' ophthalmopathy. Sequencing was carried out using blood. The chain carries TRBV27 and TRBJ1-1; D unclear. This chain's CDR3 is CASTHRMGNTEAFF. CDR3 bases: TGTGCCAGCACCCACCGAATGGGAAACACTGAAGCTTTCTTT.